One and the same sample provided the 8 T cell receptor beta chains below, sequenced in a study of T-cell reconstitution after alpha-beta-depleted transplantation in children. Unique molecular identifiers tagged the TCRbeta library. TCRdb ran MiXCR on the PCR reads and lists one entry per CDR3 protein. This table has a few hundred thousand distinct CDR3 sequences, 25% to 30% appearing once. The source was PBMCs, collected before TCRalphabeta/CD19-depleted stem cell transplant. The receptors derive from a boy under two years old with Wiskott-Aldrich syndrome, due to receive a stem cell transplant.

The V and J genes are TRBV11-2 and TRBJ1-6; perhaps TRBD1 as D (5 bases). This CDR3 spans 17 amino acids. Germline V lookup: CDR1 SGHAT, CDR2 FQNNGV. V was cut by 0 bases and J by 0 bases, with 9 bases left in between. CDR3 nucleotides: TGTGCCAGCAGCTTAGAGGGGCTCTCCTCCTATAATTCACCCCTCCACTTT. Translated: CASSLEGLSSYNSPLHF.

The chain carries TRBV7-6 and TRBJ2-1; TRBD2 agrees at 9 bases. This CDR3 is 16 amino acids long. The V gene's germline CDR1 is SGHVS and CDR2 FNYEAQ. Losses at the gene ends were 2 bases for V and 5 bases for J; bases not matched to a gene: 7. For the CDR3, the DNA is TGTGCCAGCAGCTTATTTCTCGCGGGAGGGCACAATGAGCAGTTCTTC. Its translation is CASSLFLAGGHNEQFF.

The genes are TRBV27 and TRBJ1-2; D not certain. V lost 10 bases and J lost 4, with 16 bases in between. The germline gives CDR1 MNHEY, CDR2 SMNVEV (reference sequence). The CDR3 is 13 amino acids. This CDR3 reads CATTGSSGYGYTF. CDR3 nucleotides: TGTGCCACAACTGGGTCATCGGGCTATGGCTACACCTTC.

On this clonotype: The junction shows a germline mismatch at one end, possibly a read error. The chain carries TRBV5-6 and TRBJ2-4; D may be TRBD1 or TRBD2 (5 bases each). The CDR3 spans 15 residues. The germline gives CDR1 SGHDT, CDR2 YYEEEE. The CDR3 nucleotides are TGTGCCAGCAGCTTCGGGACCTTAGCCAAAAAAATTCAGTACTTC. It translates to CASSFGTLAKKIQYF.

The chain joins TRBV19 to TRBJ2-1; no reliable D call. V was cut by 10 bases and J by 10 bases, with 20 bases left in between. This CDR3 spans 13 amino acids. Germline-derived CDR1 and CDR2 are LNHDA and SQIVND (reference sequence). In DNA, the CDR3 is TGTGCCACCTTTGGGCTGGCCCAAAAGGAGCAGTTCTTC. Translation gives CATFGLAQKEQFF.

V is TRBV5-1 and J is TRBJ2-3; 7 bases are shared with TRBD2. The CDR3 is made up of 15 amino acids. V was pared by 3 bases and J by 3 bases, with 7 bases of the junction left unmatched. From germline, CDR1 is SGHRS and CDR2 YFSETQ. The CDR3: CASSWRAGDTDTQYF. CDR3 DNA: TGCGCCAGCAGCTGGAGGGCGGGAGATACAGATACGCAGTATTTT.

The chain couples TRBV5-1 to TRBJ1-4; possible D gene TRBD1, 5 bases. V was clipped by 4 bases and J by 8 bases, with 12 bases between them. The CDR3 spans 13 residues. Germline V CDR1 and CDR2: SGHRS, YFSETQ. The CDR3 loop reads CASSRDANEKLFF. DNA for the CDR3: TGCGCCAGCAGCCGGGACGCAAACGAAAAACTGTTTTTT. Full variable domain (missing parts from reference TRBV5-1 and TRBJ1-4): KAGVTQTPRYLIKTRGQQVTLSCSPISGHRSVSWYQQTPGQGLQFLFEYFSETQRNKGNFPGRFSGRQFSNSRSEMNVSTLELGDSALYLCASSRDANEKLFFGSGTQLSVL.

This clonotype has just a few counts. The rearrangement links TRBV28 to TRBJ1-2; D possibly corresponds to TRBD1 (5 bases). V was pared by 2 bases and J by 3 bases, with 7 bases between. The germline CDR1 and CDR2 sequences are MDHEN and SYDVKM. The CDR3 totals 13 residues. This CDR3 is CASSLDSYYGYTF. CDR3 in DNA: TGTGCCAGCAGTTTAGACAGCTACTATGGCTACACCTTC.